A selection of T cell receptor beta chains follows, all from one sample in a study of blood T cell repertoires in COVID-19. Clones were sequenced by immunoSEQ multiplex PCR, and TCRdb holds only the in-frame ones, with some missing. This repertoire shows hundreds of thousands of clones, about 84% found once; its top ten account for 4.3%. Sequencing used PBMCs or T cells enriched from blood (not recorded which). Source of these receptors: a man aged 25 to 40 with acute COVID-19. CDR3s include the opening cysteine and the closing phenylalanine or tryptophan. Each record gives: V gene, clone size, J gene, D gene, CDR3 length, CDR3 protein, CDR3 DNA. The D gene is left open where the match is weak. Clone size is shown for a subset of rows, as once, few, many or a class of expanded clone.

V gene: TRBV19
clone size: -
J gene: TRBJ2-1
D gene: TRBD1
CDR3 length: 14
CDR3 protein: CASSRQGDRNEQFF
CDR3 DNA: TGTGCCAGTAGTAGACAGGGGGATCGCAATGAGCAGTTCTTC

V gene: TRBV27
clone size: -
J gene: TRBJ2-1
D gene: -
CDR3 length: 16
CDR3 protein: CASSLSVGSSYNEQFF
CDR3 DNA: TGTGCCAGCAGTTTATCCGTGGGGAGCTCCTACAATGAGCAGTTCTTC

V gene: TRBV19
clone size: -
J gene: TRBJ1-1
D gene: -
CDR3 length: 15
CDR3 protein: CASSIKGKFGTEAFF
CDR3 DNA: TGTGCCAGTAGTATTAAGGGGAAGTTCGGCACTGAAGCTTTCTTT

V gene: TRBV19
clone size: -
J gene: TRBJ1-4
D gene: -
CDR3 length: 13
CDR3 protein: CASSIQDNEKLFF
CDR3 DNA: TGTGCCAGTAGTATTCAGGATAATGAAAAACTGTTTTTT

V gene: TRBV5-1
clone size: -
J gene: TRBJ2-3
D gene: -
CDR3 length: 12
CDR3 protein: CASSLVGGEQYF
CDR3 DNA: TGCGCCAGCAGCTTGGTAGGGGGGGAACAGTATTTT

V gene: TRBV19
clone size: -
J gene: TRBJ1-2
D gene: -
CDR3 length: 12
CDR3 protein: CAARDSNYGYTF
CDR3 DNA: TGTGCCGCAAGAGACAGTAACTATGGCTACACCTTC

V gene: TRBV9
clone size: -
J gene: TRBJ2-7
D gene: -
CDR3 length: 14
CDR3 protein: CASSVGDSVPEQYF
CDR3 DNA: TGTGCCAGCAGCGTAGGGGATAGCGTCCCCGAGCAGTACTTC

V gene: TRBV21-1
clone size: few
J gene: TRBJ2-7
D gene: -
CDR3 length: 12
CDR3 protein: CASSRERYEQYF
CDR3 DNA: TGTGCCAGCAGCCGAGAAAGATACGAGCAGTACTTC

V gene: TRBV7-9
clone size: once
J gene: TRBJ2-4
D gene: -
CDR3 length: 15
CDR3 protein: CASSLAQGAKNIQYF
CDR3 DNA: TGTGCCAGCAGCTTAGCTCAGGGAGCCAAAAACATTCAGTACTTC

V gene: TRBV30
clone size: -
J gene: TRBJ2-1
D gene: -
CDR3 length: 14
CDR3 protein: CAWSQGTTNNEQFF
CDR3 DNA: TGTGCCTGGAGCCAGGGGACTACCAACAATGAGCAGTTCTTC

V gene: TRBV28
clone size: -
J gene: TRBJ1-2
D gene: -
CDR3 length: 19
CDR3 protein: CASSFNRAKQQGYNYGYTF
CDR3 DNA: TGTGCCAGCAGTTTCAATCGGGCAAAGCAACAGGGCTACAACTATGGCTACACCTTC

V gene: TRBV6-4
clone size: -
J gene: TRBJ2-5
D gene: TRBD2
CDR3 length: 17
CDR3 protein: CASSRDPPSGGLETQYF
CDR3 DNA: TGTGCCAGCAGTCGAGACCCCCCTAGCGGGGGCCTGGAGACCCAGTACTTC

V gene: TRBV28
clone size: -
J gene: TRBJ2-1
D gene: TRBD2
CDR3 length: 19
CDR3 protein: CASSLSRGGASSLANEQFF
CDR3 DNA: TGTGCCAGCAGTTTATCTCGGGGGGGAGCGTCTTCTCTTGCTAATGAGCAGTTCTTC

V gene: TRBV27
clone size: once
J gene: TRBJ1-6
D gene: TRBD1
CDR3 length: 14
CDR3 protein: CASSPTGGMSPLHF
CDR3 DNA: TGTGCCAGCAGTCCCACAGGGGGGATGTCACCCCTCCACTTT

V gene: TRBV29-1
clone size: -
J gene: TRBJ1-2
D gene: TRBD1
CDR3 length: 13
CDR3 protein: CSVATGGFGGYTF
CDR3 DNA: TGCAGCGTGGCAACAGGGGGCTTTGGAGGCTACACCTTC

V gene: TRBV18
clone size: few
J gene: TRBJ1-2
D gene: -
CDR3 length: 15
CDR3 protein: CASSSSRQSNYGYTF
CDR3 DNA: TGTGCCAGCTCCTCCTCGAGACAGTCTAACTATGGCTACACCTTC

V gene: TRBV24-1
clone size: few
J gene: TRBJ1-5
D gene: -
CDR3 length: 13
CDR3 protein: CATQGTLNQPQHF
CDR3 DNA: TGTGCCACCCAGGGGACCCTCAATCAGCCCCAGCATTTT

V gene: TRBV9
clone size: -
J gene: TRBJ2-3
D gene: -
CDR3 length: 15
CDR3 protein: CASSSGGGTTDTQYF
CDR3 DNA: TGTGCCAGCAGCTCTGGAGGGGGCACCACAGATACGCAGTATTTT

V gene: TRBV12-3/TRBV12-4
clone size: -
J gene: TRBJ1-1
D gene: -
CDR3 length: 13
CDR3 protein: CASSLTENTEAFF
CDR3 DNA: TGTGCCAGCTCCCTCACAGAGAACACTGAAGCTTTCTTT

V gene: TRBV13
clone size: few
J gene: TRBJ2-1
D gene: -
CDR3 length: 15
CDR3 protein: CASSPPGSVRNEQFF
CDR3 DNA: TGTGCCAGCAGCCCTCCTGGATCGGTCAGGAATGAGCAGTTCTTC

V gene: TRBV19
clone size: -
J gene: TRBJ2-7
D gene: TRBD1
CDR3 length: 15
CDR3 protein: CASSIDLGQDDEQYF
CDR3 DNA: TGTGCCAGTAGTATAGATCTAGGACAGGACGACGAGCAGTACTTC

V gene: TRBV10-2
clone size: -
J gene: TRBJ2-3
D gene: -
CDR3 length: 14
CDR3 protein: CASSGVLGTDTQYF
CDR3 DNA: TGCGCCAGCAGTGGCGTTTTGGGCACAGATACGCAGTATTTT

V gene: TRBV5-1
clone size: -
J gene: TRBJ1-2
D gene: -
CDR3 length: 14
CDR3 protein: CASSPGTPNYGYTF
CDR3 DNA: TGCGCCAGCAGCCCCGGGACACCAAACTATGGCTACACCTTC

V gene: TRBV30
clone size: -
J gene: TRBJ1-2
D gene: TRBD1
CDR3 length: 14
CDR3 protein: CAWSAAGGAYGYTF
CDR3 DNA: TGTGCCTGGAGTGCGGCAGGGGGCGCCTATGGCTACACCTTC

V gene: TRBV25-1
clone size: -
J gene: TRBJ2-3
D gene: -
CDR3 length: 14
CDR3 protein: CASSDALAADTQYF
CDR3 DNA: TGTGCCAGCAGTGACGCCTTAGCGGCAGATACGCAGTATTTT

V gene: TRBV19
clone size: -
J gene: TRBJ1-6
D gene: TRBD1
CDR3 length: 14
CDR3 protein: CATQQGQSNSPLHF
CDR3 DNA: TGTGCCACCCAGCAGGGACAGAGTAATTCACCCCTCCACTTT